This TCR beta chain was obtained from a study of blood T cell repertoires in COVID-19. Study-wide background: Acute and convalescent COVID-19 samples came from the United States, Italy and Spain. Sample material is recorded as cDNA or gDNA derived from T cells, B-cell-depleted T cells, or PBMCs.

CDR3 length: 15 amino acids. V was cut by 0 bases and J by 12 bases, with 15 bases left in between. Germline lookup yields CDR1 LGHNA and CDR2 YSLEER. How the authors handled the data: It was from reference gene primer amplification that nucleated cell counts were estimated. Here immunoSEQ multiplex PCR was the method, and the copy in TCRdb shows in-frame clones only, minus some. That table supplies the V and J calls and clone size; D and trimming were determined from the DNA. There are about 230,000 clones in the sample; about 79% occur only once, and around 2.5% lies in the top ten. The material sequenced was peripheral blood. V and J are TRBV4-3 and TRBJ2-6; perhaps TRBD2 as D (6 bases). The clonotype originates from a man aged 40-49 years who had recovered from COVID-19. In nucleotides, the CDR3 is TGCGCCAGCAGCCAAGATTTTGGGACTTTCCCCGTCCTGACTTTC. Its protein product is CASSQDFGTFPVLTF.